This T cell receptor beta chain was recorded in a study of cytomegalovirus exposure and HLA in healthy donors. Findings and limits, study-wide: As a later analysis showed, a missense DCLRE1C variant was linked to trimming of TCR beta V- and J-genes.

Primers for the PCR totalled 60 Vbeta and 13 Jbeta. Produced via immunoSEQ multiplex PCR; TCRdb's table is partial and in-frame only. Counted here are about 110,000 clones, under 85% occurring once; the ten biggest clones make up approximately 4.2%. This clone was observed a few times. The antigen is not known. Germline V lookup: CDR1 SQVTM, CDR2 ANQGSEA. Between the trimmed V and J ends, which lost 4 bases and 4 bases, there was a span of 11 bases. The CDR3 length is 12 residues. The J gene is TRBJ2-7, the V gene TRBV29-1, with no clear D. The source of this sequence is a male donor in good health and CMV-seronegative. What was sequenced was PBMCs. CDR3 amino acids: CSVGPFPYEQYF. Here the CDR3 DNA reads TGCAGCGTTGGTCCCTTTCCTTACGAGCAGTACTTC.